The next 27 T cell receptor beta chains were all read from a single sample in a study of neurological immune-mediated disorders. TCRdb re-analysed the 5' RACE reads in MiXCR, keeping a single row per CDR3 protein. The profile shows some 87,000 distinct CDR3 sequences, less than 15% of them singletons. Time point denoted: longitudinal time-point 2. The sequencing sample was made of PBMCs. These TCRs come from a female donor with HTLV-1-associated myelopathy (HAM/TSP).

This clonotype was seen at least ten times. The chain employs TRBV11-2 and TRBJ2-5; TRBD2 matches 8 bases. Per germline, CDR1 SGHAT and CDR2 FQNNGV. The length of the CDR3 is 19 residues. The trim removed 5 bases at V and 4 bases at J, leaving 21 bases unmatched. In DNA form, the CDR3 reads TGTGCCAGCAGCCCCTCTCCCCCCAGCGGGGGCCGCCGGGGAGAGACCCAGTACTTC. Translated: CASSPSPPSGGRRGETQYF.

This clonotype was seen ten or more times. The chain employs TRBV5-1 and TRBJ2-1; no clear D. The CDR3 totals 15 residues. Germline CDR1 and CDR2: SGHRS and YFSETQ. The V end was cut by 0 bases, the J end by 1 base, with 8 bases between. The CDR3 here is CASSLGTVSYNEQFF. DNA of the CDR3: TGCGCCAGCAGCTTGGGTACGGTTTCCTACAATGAGCAGTTCTTC. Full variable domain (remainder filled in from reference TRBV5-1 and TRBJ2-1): KAGVTQTPRYLIKTRGQQVTLSCSPISGHRSVSWYQQTPGQGLQFLFEYFSETQRNKGNFPGRFSGRQFSNSRSEMNVSTLELGDSALYLCASSLGTVSYNEQFFGPGTRLTVL.

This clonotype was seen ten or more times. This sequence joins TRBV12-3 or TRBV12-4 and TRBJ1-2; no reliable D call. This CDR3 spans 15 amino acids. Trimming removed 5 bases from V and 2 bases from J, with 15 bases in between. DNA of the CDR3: TGTGCCAGCAGTCGTCCTACAGATGGGAACTATGGCTACACCTTC. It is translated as CASSRPTDGNYGYTF.

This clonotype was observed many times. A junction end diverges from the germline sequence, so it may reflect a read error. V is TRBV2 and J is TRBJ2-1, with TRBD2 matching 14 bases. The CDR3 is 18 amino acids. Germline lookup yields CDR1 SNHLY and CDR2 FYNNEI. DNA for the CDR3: TGTGCCAGCAGGGAAGGGACTAGCGGGGGCCTCAACGGCAATGAGCAGTTCTTC. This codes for CASREGTSGGLNGNEQFF.

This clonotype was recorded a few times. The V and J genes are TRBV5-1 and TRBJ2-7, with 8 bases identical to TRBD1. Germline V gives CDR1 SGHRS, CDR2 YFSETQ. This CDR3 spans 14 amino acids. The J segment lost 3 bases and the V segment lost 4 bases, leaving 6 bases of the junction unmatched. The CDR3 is CASSTPGQVYEQYF. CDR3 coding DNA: TGCGCCAGCAGCACCCCGGGACAGGTCTACGAGCAGTACTTC. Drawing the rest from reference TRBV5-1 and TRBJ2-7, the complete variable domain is KAGVTQTPRYLIKTRGQQVTLSCSPISGHRSVSWYQQTPGQGLQFLFEYFSETQRNKGNFPGRFSGRQFSNSRSEMNVSTLELGDSALYLCASSTPGQVYEQYFGPGTRLTVT.

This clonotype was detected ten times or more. The CDR3 DNA reads as TGCGCCAGCAGCTTGGATAGGGGTGTAGGCATTCAGTACTTC. Amino acids: CASSLDRGVGIQYF. The rearrangement joins TRBV5-1 to TRBJ2-4; D might be TRBD1 (5 bases). CDR3 size: 14 residues. Between the trimmed V and J ends, which lost 0 bases and 9 bases, there was a span of 13 bases. Germline loops: CDR1 SGHRS, CDR2 YFSETQ.

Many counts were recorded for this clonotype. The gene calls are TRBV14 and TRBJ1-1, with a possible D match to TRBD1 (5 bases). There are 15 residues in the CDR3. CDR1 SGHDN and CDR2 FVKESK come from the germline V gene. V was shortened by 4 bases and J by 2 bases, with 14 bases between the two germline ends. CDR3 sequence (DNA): TGTGCCAGCAGCCCGGGGCGAGCCCTTAACACTGAAGCTTTCTTT. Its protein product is CASSPGRALNTEAFF. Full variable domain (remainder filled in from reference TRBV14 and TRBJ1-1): EAGVTQFPSHSVIEKGQTVTLRCDPISGHDNLYWYRRVMGKEIKFLLHFVKESKQDESGMPNNRFLAERTGGTYSTLKVQPAELEDSGVYFCASSPGRALNTEAFFGQGTRLTVV.

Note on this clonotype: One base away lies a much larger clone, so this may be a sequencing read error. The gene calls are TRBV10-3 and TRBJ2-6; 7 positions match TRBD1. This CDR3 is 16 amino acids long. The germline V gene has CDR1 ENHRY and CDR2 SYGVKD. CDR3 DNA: TGTGCCATCAGTGATAAGGGGGCGCCTGGGGCCAGCGTCCTGACTTTC. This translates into CAISDKGAPGASVLTF.

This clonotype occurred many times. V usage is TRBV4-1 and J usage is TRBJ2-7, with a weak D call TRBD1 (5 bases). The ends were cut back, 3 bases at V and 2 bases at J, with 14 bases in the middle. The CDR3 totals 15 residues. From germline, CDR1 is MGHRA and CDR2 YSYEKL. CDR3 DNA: TGCGCCAGCAGCCAGCGGCAGGGTGGGACCTACGAGCAGTACTTC. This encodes CASSQRQGGTYEQYF.

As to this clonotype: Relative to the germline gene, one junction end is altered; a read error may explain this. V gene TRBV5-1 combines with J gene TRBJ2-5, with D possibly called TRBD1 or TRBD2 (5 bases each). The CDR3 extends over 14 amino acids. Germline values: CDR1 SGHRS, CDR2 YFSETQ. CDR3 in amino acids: CGSSLDTRGETQYF. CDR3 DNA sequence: TGTGGCAGCAGCTTGGATACTAGGGGTGAGACCCAGTACTTC.

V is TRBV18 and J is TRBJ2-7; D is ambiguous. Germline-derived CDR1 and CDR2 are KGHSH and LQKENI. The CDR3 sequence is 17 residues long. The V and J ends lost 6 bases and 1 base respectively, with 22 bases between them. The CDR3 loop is CASSPTSTHRGSYEQYF. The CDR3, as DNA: TGTGCCAGCTCTCCGACGTCCACCCACCGTGGATCCTACGAGCAGTACTTC. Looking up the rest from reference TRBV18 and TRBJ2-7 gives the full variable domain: NAGVMQNPRHLVRRRGQEARLRCSPMKGHSHVYWYRQLPEEGLKFMVYLQKENIIDESGMPKERFSAEFPKEGPSILRIQQVVRGDSAAYFCASSPTSTHRGSYEQYFGPGTRLTVT.

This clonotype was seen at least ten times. DNA of the CDR3: TGTGCCAGCAGCGTAGGGGGTTTCGGCGCTGGAAACACCATATATTTT. Protein: CASSVGGFGAGNTIYF. The gene calls are TRBV9 and TRBJ1-3; unclear D gene. Trimming left V 0 bases short and J 2 bases short, with 12 bases between. This CDR3 has 16 residues. Germline CDR1 is SGDLS and CDR2 is YYNGEE.

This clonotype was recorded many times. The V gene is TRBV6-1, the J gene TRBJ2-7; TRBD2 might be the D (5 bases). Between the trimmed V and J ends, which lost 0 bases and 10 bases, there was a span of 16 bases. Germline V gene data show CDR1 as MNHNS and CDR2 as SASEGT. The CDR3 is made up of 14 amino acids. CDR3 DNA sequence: TGTGCCAGCAGTGAAGCGGGTCCGGGGTCGGGACAGTACTTC. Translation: CASSEAGPGSGQYF.

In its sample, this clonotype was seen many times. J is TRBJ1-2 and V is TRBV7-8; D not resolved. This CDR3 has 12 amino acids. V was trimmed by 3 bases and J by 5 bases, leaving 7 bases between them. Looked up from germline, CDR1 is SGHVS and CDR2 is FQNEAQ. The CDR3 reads CASSLAFYGYTF. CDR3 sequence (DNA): TGTGCCAGCAGCTTGGCTTTTTATGGCTACACCTTC. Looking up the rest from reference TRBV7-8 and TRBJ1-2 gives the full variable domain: GAGVSQSPRYKVAKRGQDVALRCDPISGHVSLFWYQQALGQGPEFLTYFQNEAQLDKSGLPSDRFFAERPEGSVSTLKIQRTQQEDSAVYLCASSLAFYGYTFGSGTRLTVV.

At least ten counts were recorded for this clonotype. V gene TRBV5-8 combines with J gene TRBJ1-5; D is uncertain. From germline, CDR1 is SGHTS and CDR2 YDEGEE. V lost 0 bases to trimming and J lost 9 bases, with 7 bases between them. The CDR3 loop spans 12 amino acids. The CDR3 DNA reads TGTGCCAGCAGCTTGGGCTCTGGGCCCCAGCATTTT. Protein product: CASSLGSGPQHF.

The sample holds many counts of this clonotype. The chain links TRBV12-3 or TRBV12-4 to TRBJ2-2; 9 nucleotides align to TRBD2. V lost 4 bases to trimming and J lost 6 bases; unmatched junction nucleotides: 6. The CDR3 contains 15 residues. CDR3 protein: CASSSELAGPGELFF. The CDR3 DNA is TGTGCCAGCAGTTCCGAGCTAGCGGGGCCCGGGGAGCTGTTTTTT.

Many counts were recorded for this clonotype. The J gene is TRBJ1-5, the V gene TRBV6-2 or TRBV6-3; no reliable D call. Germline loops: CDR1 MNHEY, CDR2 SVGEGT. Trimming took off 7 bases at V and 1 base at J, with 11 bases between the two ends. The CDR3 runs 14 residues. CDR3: CASNPAESNQPQHF. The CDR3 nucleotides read TGTGCCAGCAACCCAGCGGAAAGCAATCAGCCCCAGCATTTT.

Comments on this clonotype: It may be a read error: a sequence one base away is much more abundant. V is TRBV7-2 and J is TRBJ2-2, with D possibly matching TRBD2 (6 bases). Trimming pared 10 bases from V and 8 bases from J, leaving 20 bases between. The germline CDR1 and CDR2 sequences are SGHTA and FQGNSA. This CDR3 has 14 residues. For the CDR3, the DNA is TGTGCCAACAGTCGTCGGGACTTCGATGGGGAGCTGTTTTTT. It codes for CANSRRDFDGELFF.

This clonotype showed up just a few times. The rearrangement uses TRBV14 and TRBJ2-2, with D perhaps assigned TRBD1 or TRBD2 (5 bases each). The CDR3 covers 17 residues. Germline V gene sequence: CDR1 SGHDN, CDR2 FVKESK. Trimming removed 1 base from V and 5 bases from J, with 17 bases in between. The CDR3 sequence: CASSQGWGTRRTGELFF. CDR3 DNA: TGTGCCAGCAGCCAAGGGTGGGGGACGAGAAGGACCGGGGAGCTGTTTTTT.

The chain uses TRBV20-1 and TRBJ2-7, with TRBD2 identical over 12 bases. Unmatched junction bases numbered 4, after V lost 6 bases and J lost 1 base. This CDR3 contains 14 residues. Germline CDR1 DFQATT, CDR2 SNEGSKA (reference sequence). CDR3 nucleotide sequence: TGCAGTGCGGAGGGACTAGCGGGTTCCTACGAGCAGTACTTC. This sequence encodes CSAEGLAGSYEQYF.

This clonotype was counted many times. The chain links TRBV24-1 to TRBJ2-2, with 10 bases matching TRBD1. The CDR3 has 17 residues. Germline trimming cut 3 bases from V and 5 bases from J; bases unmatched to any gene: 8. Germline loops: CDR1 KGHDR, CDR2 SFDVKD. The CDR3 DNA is TGTGCCACCAGTGATAGTTCGGGACAGGGGAGGACCGGGGAGCTGTTTTTT. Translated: CATSDSSGQGRTGELFF.

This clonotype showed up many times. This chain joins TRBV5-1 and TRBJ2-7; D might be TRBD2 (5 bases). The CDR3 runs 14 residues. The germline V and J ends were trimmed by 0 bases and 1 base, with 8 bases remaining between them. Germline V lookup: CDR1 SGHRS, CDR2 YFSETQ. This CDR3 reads CASSLGPGSYEQYF. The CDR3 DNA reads TGCGCCAGCAGCTTGGGCCCGGGATCCTACGAGCAGTACTTC.

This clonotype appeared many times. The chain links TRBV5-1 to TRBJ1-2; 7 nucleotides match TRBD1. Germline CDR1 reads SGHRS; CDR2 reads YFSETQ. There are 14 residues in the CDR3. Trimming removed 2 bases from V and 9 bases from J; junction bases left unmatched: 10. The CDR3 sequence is CASSFFTGAESYTF. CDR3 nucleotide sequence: TGCGCCAGCAGCTTTTTTACAGGGGCTGAAAGCTACACCTTC.

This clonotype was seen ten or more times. CDR3 loop: CASSDKYDSYGYTF. The CDR3 DNA reads as TGTGCCAGCAGTGACAAGTACGACTCCTATGGCTACACCTTC. The V and J genes are TRBV25-1 and TRBJ1-2; D remains ambiguous. With 3 bases removed from V and 4 bases from J, the gap between germline ends came to 12 bases. Germline lookup yields CDR1 MGHDK and CDR2 SYGVNS. The CDR3 has 14 residues.

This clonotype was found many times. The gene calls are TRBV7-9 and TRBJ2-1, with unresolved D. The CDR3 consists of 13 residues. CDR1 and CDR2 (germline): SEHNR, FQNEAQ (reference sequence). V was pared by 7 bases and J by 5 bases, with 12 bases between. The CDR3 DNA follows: TGTGCCAGCATCCCCGACCGCGACAATGAGCAGTTCTTC. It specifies CASIPDRDNEQFF.

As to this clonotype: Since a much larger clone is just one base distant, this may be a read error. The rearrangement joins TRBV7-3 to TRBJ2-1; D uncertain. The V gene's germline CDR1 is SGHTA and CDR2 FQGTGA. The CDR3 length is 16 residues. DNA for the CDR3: TGTCCCAGCAGCTTCGGATCCGCCTCCTCCTACAATGAGCAGTTCTTC. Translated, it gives CPSSFGSASSYNEQFF.

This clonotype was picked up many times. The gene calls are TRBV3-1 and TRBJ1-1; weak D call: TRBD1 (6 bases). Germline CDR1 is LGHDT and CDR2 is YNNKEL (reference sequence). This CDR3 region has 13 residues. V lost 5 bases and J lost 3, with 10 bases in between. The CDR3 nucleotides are TGTGCCAGCAGCAACACAGGGCACACTGAAGCTTTCTTT. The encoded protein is CASSNTGHTEAFF.